One sample yielded the 21 T cell receptor beta chains listed below, sequenced in a study of cytotoxic CD8 clonotypes in ibrutinib-treated CLL. Clones were sequenced by immunoSEQ multiplex PCR, and TCRdb holds only the in-frame ones, with some missing. In the table there are about 160,000 clones, approximately 77% of which are singletons. The sample was PBMCs, taken after 12 months of ibrutinib treatment. These receptors were collected from a human donor with chronic lymphocytic leukemia.

The chain is built from TRBV28 and TRBJ1-4; 7 bases map to TRBD1. This CDR3 has 14 amino acids. Looked up from germline, CDR1 is MDHEN and CDR2 is SYDVKM. V trimming: 8 bases; J trimming: 5 bases; junction bases outside the gene matches: 8. The CDR3 coding sequence is TGTGCCAGCGGGGCACAGGGGAGCAATGAAAAACTGTTTTTT. The encoded protein is CASGAQGSNEKLFF.

The chain joins TRBV18 to TRBJ2-7; TRBD1 might be the D (5 bases). Germline-derived CDR1 and CDR2 are KGHSH and LQKENI. V shed 3 bases and J shed 7 bases, with 16 bases lying between them. CDR3 length: 14 amino acids. CDR3 region: CASSPSQALGEQYF. The CDR3 DNA sequence: TGTGCCAGCTCACCGTCACAGGCCCTCGGGGAGCAGTACTTC.

This chain uses TRBV30 with TRBJ1-5; no reliable D call. V lost 0 bases to trimming and J lost 4 bases, with 13 bases between them. Germline V gene sequence: CDR1 GTSNPN, CDR2 SVGIG (reference sequence). This CDR3 comprises 15 residues. CDR3 in amino acids: CAWSVRGLGNQPQHF. CDR3 nucleotide sequence: TGTGCCTGGAGTGTACGAGGGCTCGGGAATCAGCCCCAGCATTTT.

This chain links TRBV5-4 with TRBJ1-1, with 7 bases fitting TRBD1. The CDR3 spans 15 residues. V dropped 4 bases and J dropped 4; count of bases not matched to a gene: 10. CDR1 and CDR2 from the germline V gene are SGHNT and YYREEE (reference sequence). The CDR3 region is CASSLSTGLSTEAFF. For the CDR3, the DNA is TGTGCCAGCAGCCTATCGACAGGGTTGAGCACTGAAGCTTTCTTT.

The gene calls are TRBV5-4 and TRBJ1-2; D is unclear. The CDR3 totals 13 residues. Germline V lookup: CDR1 SGHNT, CDR2 YYREEE (reference sequence). V was cut by 4 bases and J by 6 bases, with 13 bases left in between. This chain's CDR3 is CASSDVGGNGYTF. The DNA of the CDR3 is TGTGCCAGCAGCGACGTGGGCGGAAATGGCTACACCTTC.

The V and J genes are TRBV7-9 and TRBJ1-6, with a weak D call TRBD1 (5 bases). Germline-derived CDR1 and CDR2 are SEHNR and FQNEAQ (reference sequence). V lost 7 bases to trimming and J lost 4 bases, with 17 bases between them. CDR3 length: 16 amino acids. CDR3 sequence reads: CASTLTGTPYNSPLHF. CDR3 in DNA: TGTGCCAGCACTCTCACCGGGACTCCTTATAATTCACCCCTCCACTTT.

The chain combines TRBV5-1 with TRBJ2-1; TRBD2 matches 13 bases. Germline V gene sequence: CDR1 SGHRS, CDR2 YFSETQ. V lost 2 bases, J lost 10 bases, and 3 bases stayed unmatched. This CDR3 has 14 amino acids. CDR3 in DNA: TGCGCCAGCAGCTTTCTGGGACTAGCGGGAGAGCAGTTCTTC. Its protein is CASSFLGLAGEQFF.

The chain uses TRBV18 and TRBJ1-1; no clear D gene. This CDR3 contains 16 residues. Germline assignment: CDR1 KGHSH and CDR2 LQKENI. Trimming cost V 3 bases and J 0 bases, with 14 bases left between them. In DNA, the CDR3 is TGTGCCAGCTCACCTAAGGAGGGTAGCATGAACACTGAAGCTTTCTTT. This translates into CASSPKEGSMNTEAFF.

This clone was seen only a few times. This chain connects TRBV5-5 to TRBJ1-1; D is perhaps TRBD1 (6 bases). Germline-derived CDR1 and CDR2 are SGHKS and YYEKEE (reference sequence). The V and J ends lost 0 bases and 0 bases respectively, with 15 bases between them. The CDR3 has 17 residues. CDR3 nucleotide sequence: TGTGCCAGCAGCTTGGGTAACCGTTGGACAGTGAACACTGAAGCTTTCTTT. This gives the protein CASSLGNRWTVNTEAFF. Full variable domain (remainder filled in from reference TRBV5-5 and TRBJ1-1): DAGVTQSPTHLIKTRGQQVTLRCSPISGHKSVSWYQQVLGQGPQFIFQYYEKEERGRGNFPDRFSARQFPNYSSELNVNALLLGDSALYLCASSLGNRWTVNTEAFFGQGTRLTVV.

V gene TRBV14 combines with J gene TRBJ2-2; maybe TRBD1 (5 bases). The V end lost 0 bases, the J end lost 6 bases, and 11 bases lay between the germline ends. The CDR3 is made up of 15 amino acids. The germline V gene has CDR1 SGHDN and CDR2 FVKESK. CDR3: CASSQDIIGAGELFF. DNA for the CDR3: TGTGCCAGCAGCCAAGACATTATAGGGGCCGGGGAGCTGTTTTTT.

This chain connects TRBV5-1 to TRBJ2-1, with D possibly TRBD1 on 5 matching bases. CDR1 SGHRS and CDR2 YFSETQ come from the germline V gene. Trimming cost V 1 base and J 10 bases, with 24 bases left between them. The CDR3 runs to 17 residues. In nucleotides, the CDR3 is TGCGCCAGCAGCTTGTTGGCCCTGGGGCCCCTACGTAACGAGCAGTTCTTC. This gives the protein CASSLLALGPLRNEQFF.

The CDR3 nucleotides are TGCAGCACCACGGACAGGGCGGGTTTTGAAGCTTTCTTT. Its protein product is CSTTDRAGFEAFF. V and J are TRBV29-1 and TRBJ1-1; 8 nucleotides match TRBD1. V lost 8 bases to trimming and J lost 7 bases; unmatched junction nucleotides: 12. This CDR3 contains 13 residues. The germline CDR1 and CDR2 sequences are SQVTM and ANQGSEA.

On this clone: A read error may account for a junction end that differs from germline. The V call is TRBV9, the J call TRBJ2-3, with a weak D call TRBD2 (7 bases). The CDR3 is 12 amino acids. Germline V gives CDR1 SGDLS, CDR2 YYNGEE. The CDR3 DNA follows: TGTGCCAGCAGCGTAGCCGGGGGGCTGGTATCTTTT. Protein sequence: CASSVAGGLVSF.

The chain is built from TRBV6-4 and TRBJ1-4; 11 positions match TRBD1. CDR3 length: 15 amino acids. J lost 4 bases, V lost 2 bases, and 0 bases had no gene match. Germline values: CDR1 MRHNA, CDR2 SNTAGT. The CDR3 DNA follows: TGTGCCAGCAGTGACGGGACAGGGGGTAATGAAAAACTGTTTTTT. Translating gives CASSDGTGGNEKLFF.

This clone occurred a few times. The chain combines TRBV7-3 with TRBJ1-6, with D maybe TRBD1 (5 bases). The CDR3 runs to 14 residues. Germline-derived CDR1 and CDR2 are SGHTA and FQGTGA. The V gene lost 2 bases and the J gene lost 9 bases, with 11 bases spanning the gap. DNA for the CDR3: TGTGCCAGCAGCTTAGACAGCGGGATTTCACCCCTCCACTTT. Translated: CASSLDSGISPLHF.

This chain joins TRBV27 and TRBJ2-7; 8 nucleotides agree with TRBD1. The ends lost 6 bases at V and 0 bases at J; junction bases unmatched: 4. CDR1 is MNHEY, CDR2 SMNVEV, per germline (reference sequence). This CDR3 has 14 amino acids. CDR3 sequence (DNA): TGTGCCAGCAGGTCGACAGGGGCCTCCTACGAGCAGTACTTC. This translates into CASRSTGASYEQYF.

J is TRBJ1-5 and V is TRBV2, with D unclear. With 0 bases removed from V and 5 bases from J, the gap between germline ends came to 5 bases. The germline gives CDR1 SNHLY, CDR2 FYNNEI. This CDR3 region has 13 residues. The CDR3 reads CASSEARHQPQHF. CDR3 sequence (DNA): TGTGCCAGCAGTGAAGCCAGGCATCAGCCCCAGCATTTT.

This rearrangement joins TRBV29-1 to TRBJ2-5, with D hard to call. V lost 4 bases and J 1 base, leaving 13 bases between the germline ends. The length of the CDR3 is 14 residues. Germline values: CDR1 SQVTM, CDR2 ANQGSEA. The CDR3: CSVARWKFQETQYF. The CDR3 nucleotides are TGCAGCGTTGCTAGGTGGAAGTTCCAAGAGACCCAGTACTTC. Supplemented by reference TRBV29-1 and TRBJ2-5, the full variable domain reads SAVISQKPSRDICQRGTSLTIQCQVDSQVTMMFWYRQQPGQSLTLIATANQGSEATYESGFVIDKFPISRPNLTFSTLTVSNMSPEDSSIYLCSVARWKFQETQYFGPGTRLLVL.

This clone was counted once. This sequence joins TRBV5-6 and TRBJ2-2; 9 bases map to TRBD1. Germline V gene sequence: CDR1 SGHDT, CDR2 YYEEEE. Trimming took 4 bases from V and 3 from J; bases not matched to a gene: 4. This CDR3 has 15 amino acids. The CDR3 DNA reads as TGTGCCAGCAGCATAGACAGGGGGTACACCGGGGAGCTGTTTTTT. Protein sequence: CASSIDRGYTGELFF.

J is TRBJ2-1 and V is TRBV5-1, with D maybe TRBD1 (7 bases). V lost 3 bases and J lost 1, with 26 bases in between. The CDR3 spans 20 residues. CDR1 and CDR2 from the germline V gene are SGHRS and YFSETQ. This CDR3 reads CASSSTTGLTSYRSYNEQFF. In DNA form, the CDR3 reads TGCGCCAGCAGCTCAACGACAGGGCTAACTAGCTATCGGTCCTACAATGAGCAGTTCTTC.

This chain uses TRBV10-3 with TRBJ1-6, with D possibly TRBD1 on 5 matching bases. Germline values: CDR1 ENHRY, CDR2 SYGVKD. The germline V and J ends were trimmed by 6 bases and 2 bases, with 11 bases remaining between them. The CDR3 has 15 amino acids. The CDR3 sequence: CAISAGTPYNSPLHF. The CDR3 DNA sequence: TGTGCCATCAGCGCCGGGACTCCCTATAATTCACCCCTCCACTTT.